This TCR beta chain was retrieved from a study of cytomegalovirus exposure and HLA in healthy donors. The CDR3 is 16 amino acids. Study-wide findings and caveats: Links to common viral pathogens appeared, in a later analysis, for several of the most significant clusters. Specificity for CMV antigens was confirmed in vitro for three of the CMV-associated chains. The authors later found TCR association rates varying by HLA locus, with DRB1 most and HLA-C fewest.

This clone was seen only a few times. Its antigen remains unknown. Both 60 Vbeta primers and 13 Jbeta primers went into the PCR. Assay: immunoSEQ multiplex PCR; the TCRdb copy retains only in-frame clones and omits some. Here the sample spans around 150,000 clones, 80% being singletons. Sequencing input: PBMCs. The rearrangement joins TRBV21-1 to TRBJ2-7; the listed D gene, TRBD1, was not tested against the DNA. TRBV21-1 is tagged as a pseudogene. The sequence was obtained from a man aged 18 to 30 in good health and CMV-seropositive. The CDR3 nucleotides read TGTGCCAGCAGCAAAGGAGATCGGACAGGGGCCTACGAGCAGTACTTC. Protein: CASSKGDRTGAYEQYF.